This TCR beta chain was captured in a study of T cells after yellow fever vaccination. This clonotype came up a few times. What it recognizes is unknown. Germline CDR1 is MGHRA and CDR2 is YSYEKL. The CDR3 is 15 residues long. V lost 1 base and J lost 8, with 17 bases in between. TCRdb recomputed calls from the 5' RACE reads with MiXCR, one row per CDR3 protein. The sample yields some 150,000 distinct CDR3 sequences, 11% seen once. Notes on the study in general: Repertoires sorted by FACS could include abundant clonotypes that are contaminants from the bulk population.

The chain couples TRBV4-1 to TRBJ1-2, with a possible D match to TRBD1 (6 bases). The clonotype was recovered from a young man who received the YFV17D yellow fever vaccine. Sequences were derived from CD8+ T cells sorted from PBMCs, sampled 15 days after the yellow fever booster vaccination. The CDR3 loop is CASSQADSLRKGYTF. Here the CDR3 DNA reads TGCGCCAGCAGCCAAGCGGACAGCCTCCGTAAGGGCTACACCTTC.